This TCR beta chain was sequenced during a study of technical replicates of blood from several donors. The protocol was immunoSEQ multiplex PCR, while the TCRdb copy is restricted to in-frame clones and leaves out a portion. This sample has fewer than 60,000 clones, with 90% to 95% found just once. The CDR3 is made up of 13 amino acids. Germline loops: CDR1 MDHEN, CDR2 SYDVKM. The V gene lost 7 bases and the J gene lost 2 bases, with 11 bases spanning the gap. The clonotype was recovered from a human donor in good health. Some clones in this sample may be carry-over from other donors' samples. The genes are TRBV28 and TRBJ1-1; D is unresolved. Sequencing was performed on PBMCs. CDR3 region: CASIRRGNTEAFF. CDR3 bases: TGTGCCAGCATCCGCCGAGGAAACACTGAAGCTTTCTTT.